This entry concerns a single T cell receptor (beta chain). Its antigen is not known. This specimen comes from a study of cytomegalovirus exposure and HLA in healthy donors. Study-level points and caveats: Indistinguishability led to the exclusion of some V segments, TRBV6-2 and TRBV6-3 included.

The CDR3 has 10 amino acids. Germline V CDR1 and CDR2: SEHNR, FQNEAQ (reference sequence). V was trimmed by 6 bases and J by 5 bases, leaving 4 bases between them. PCR used 60 Vbeta primers and 13 Jbeta primers. Only in-frame clones appear in the TCRdb table, and some are missing; sequencing was by immunoSEQ multiplex PCR. The table includes under 150,000 clones, roughly 83% detected once. This TCR was recovered from a girl aged 2 to 9 in good health and CMV-seronegative. The rearrangement links TRBV7-9 to TRBJ1-1; D gene unclear. Sequencing input: PBMCs. CDR3 nucleotide sequence: TGTGCCAGCAGGGAGACTGAAGCTTTCTTT. Its translation: CASRETEAFF.